This T cell receptor (beta chain) was obtained from a study of OX40 agonist ivuxolimab in advanced cancers. The table came from immunoSEQ multiplex PCR; TCRdb's copy has only in-frame clones and leaves some out. The top ten clones hold over 0.55% of a sample with some 67,000 clones, roughly 88% of them seen once. The clonotype was recovered from an adult with an advanced solid tumor such as melanoma, head and neck, liver or kidney cancer. Sequencing was performed on CD4+ or CD8+ T cells sorted from blood, taken in a trial of the OX40 agonist ivuxolimab.

The CDR3 is CASSLDPGMETQYF. CDR3 DNA: TGCGCCAGCAGCTTGGATCCAGGGATGGAGACCCAGTACTTC. The rearrangement uses TRBV5-1 and TRBJ2-5; the D gene is possibly TRBD1 (5 bases). This CDR3 has 14 residues. Germline CDR1 reads SGHRS; CDR2 reads YFSETQ. Trimming shortened V by 0 bases and J by 5 bases, and 11 bases separated the two germline ends.